Below, 22 T cell receptor beta chains from the same sample are listed, as sequenced in a study of blood T cell repertoires in COVID-19 (dated by TCRdb to the early 2020s). The library was obtained by the immunoSEQ multiplex PCR assay. TCRdb retrieved this table from immuneACCESS and kept in-frame rearrangements only. Not all clones are present; in checked studies, unresolved V genes account for under half, and no reason is known for the remainder. The sample table lists 200,000 to 250,000 clones, around 82% of them with a count of one. 4.5% to 6% of the sample rests with the top ten. The specimen sequenced was peripheral blood. Source of these receptors: a woman aged 80 or over with active or convalescent COVID-19.

J is TRBJ1-1 and V is TRBV6-2 or TRBV6-3, with TRBD1 identical over 7 bases. The CDR3 loop spans 16 amino acids. V shed 5 bases, J shed 1 base, and the junction held 10 bases outside the gene matches. Germline V gene sequence: CDR1 MNHEY, CDR2 SVGEGT. The CDR3 here is CASSKRTGTANTEAFF. CDR3 DNA: TGTGCCAGCAGTAAGCGGACCGGGACAGCGAACACTGAAGCTTTCTTT.

CDR3 sequence reads: CASSIGGTGGMNTEAFF. In DNA, the CDR3 is TGTGCCAGCAGCATAGGAGGGACAGGAGGGATGAACACTGAAGCTTTCTTT. This rearrangement joins TRBV7-2 to TRBJ1-1; 8 nucleotides match TRBD1. J lost 0 bases, V lost 5 bases, and 11 bases had no gene match. Germline CDR1 and CDR2: SGHTA and FQGNSA. This CDR3 contains 17 residues.

V gene TRBV7-9 combines with J gene TRBJ1-2; D call uncertain. Germline CDR1 reads SEHNR; CDR2 reads FQNEAQ (reference sequence). The CDR3 sequence is 12 residues long. V gave up 5 bases and J gave up 8 bases, with 12 bases separating them. The CDR3 sequence: CASSTLRGGYTF. The CDR3 DNA reads as TGTGCCAGCAGCACGTTGAGAGGGGGCTACACCTTC.

V and J are TRBV5-1 and TRBJ2-4, with a weak D call TRBD1 (6 bases). The CDR3 contains 13 residues. The germline gives CDR1 SGHRS, CDR2 YFSETQ. Trimming removed 0 bases from V and 9 bases from J, with 10 bases in between. The CDR3 DNA sequence: TGCGCCAGCAGCTTGGACAGGGAAGGCATTCAGTACTTC. Residues: CASSLDREGIQYF. Together with reference TRBV5-1 and TRBJ2-4, the CDR3 gives the full variable domain: KAGVTQTPRYLIKTRGQQVTLSCSPISGHRSVSWYQQTPGQGLQFLFEYFSETQRNKGNFPGRFSGRQFSNSRSEMNVSTLELGDSALYLCASSLDREGIQYFGAGTRLSVL.

J is TRBJ2-7 and V is TRBV12-3 or TRBV12-4; no reliable D call. CDR3 length: 11 residues. V dropped 2 bases and J dropped 4 bases, with 3 bases sitting between them. CDR3 in amino acids: CASSLQYEQYF. Written as DNA, the CDR3 is TGTGCCAGCAGTTTACAATACGAGCAGTACTTC.

J is TRBJ1-1 and V is TRBV19; D remains unclear. Germline V gene data show CDR1 as LNHDA and CDR2 as SQIVND (reference sequence). The length of the CDR3 is 13 residues. V was pared by 4 bases and J by 8 bases, with 14 bases between. CDR3 nucleotide sequence: TGTGCCAGTAGTACTTCGATCGGGGAGGAAGCTTTCTTT. Residues: CASSTSIGEEAFF.

This sequence joins TRBV13 and TRBJ2-1; 8 nucleotides match TRBD1. The CDR3 covers 15 residues. In germline, CDR1 is PRHDT, CDR2 FYEKMQ (reference sequence). V was clipped by 4 bases and J by 4 bases; unmatched bases: 6. The CDR3, as DNA: TGTGCCAGCAGCTCCGGACAGGGCTATTACAATGAGCAGTTCTTC. It specifies CASSSGQGYYNEQFF.

J is TRBJ2-5 and V is TRBV6-1, with a weak D call TRBD2 (6 bases). This CDR3 comprises 16 residues. Germline lookup yields CDR1 MNHNS and CDR2 SASEGT. Trimming took off 2 bases at V and 4 bases at J, with 17 bases between the two ends. CDR3 coding DNA: TGTGCCAGCAGTGAATGGGGAGGAAGGACCGGAGAGACCCAGTACTTC. Its translation: CASSEWGGRTGETQYF.

The V gene is TRBV20-1, the J gene TRBJ2-7, with D uncertain. The CDR3 covers 11 residues. Germline CDR1 and CDR2: DFQATT and SNEGSKA (reference sequence). V was pared by 3 bases and J by 4 bases, with 7 bases between. The CDR3 loop reads CSASPIYEQYF. For the CDR3, the DNA is TGCAGTGCTAGCCCCATTTACGAGCAGTACTTC.

The rearrangement uses TRBV19 and TRBJ1-4; 8 positions match TRBD1. The V gene end was trimmed by 5 bases and the J gene end by 5 bases; junction bases not matched to a gene: 7. Germline V gene sequence: CDR1 LNHDA, CDR2 SQIVND (reference sequence). The CDR3 covers 15 residues. CDR3: CASSPVGTGNEKLFF. The CDR3, as DNA: TGTGCCAGTAGTCCAGTCGGGACAGGAAATGAAAAACTGTTTTTT.

The chain has TRBV30 and TRBJ1-6; TRBD1 is a possible D gene (6 bases). From germline, CDR1 is GTSNPN and CDR2 SVGIG (reference sequence). The V and J ends lost 2 bases and 7 bases respectively, with 9 bases between them. This CDR3 is 13 amino acids long. The CDR3 region has the DNA TGTGCCTGGAGTACCCAGGGGAATTCACCCCTCCACTTT. Protein: CAWSTQGNSPLHF.

The chain couples TRBV18 to TRBJ1-3; D is uncertain. V gave up 5 bases and J gave up 2 bases, with 7 bases separating them. This CDR3 has 13 residues. From germline, CDR1 is KGHSH and CDR2 LQKENI. Written as DNA, the CDR3 is TGTGCCAGCTCATGGGAGACTGGAAACACCATATATTTT. Its translation: CASSWETGNTIYF.

The V call is TRBV11-2, the J call TRBJ2-7; tentative D call: TRBD1 (5 bases). Germline CDR1 SGHAT, CDR2 FQNNGV. Trimming took off 0 bases at V and 5 bases at J, with 8 bases between the two ends. The CDR3 contains 13 residues. The CDR3 sequence: CASSLDQGDEQYF. The CDR3 nucleotides read TGTGCCAGCAGCTTAGACCAGGGCGACGAGCAGTACTTC.

This clone was observed a single time. V and J are TRBV5-1 and TRBJ1-2; a possible D gene is TRBD1 (5 bases). Germline CDR1 reads SGHRS; CDR2 reads YFSETQ. The CDR3 is made up of 15 amino acids. V lost 1 base, J lost 8 bases, and 18 bases lay in between. Here the CDR3 reads CASSLLGDRTEGYTF. The CDR3 region has the DNA TGCGCCAGCAGCTTGTTAGGAGACAGAACGGAAGGCTACACCTTC. Drawing the rest from reference TRBV5-1 and TRBJ1-2, the complete variable domain is KAGVTQTPRYLIKTRGQQVTLSCSPISGHRSVSWYQQTPGQGLQFLFEYFSETQRNKGNFPGRFSGRQFSNSRSEMNVSTLELGDSALYLCASSLLGDRTEGYTFGSGTRLTVV.

The chain is built from TRBV18 and TRBJ2-1; tentatively, D is TRBD2 (6 bases). CDR1 is KGHSH, CDR2 LQKENI, per germline. V gave up 0 bases and J gave up 4 bases, with 7 bases separating them. CDR3 size: 14 residues. The CDR3 is CASSPPSGYNEQFF. The CDR3 DNA follows: TGTGCCAGCTCACCACCTAGCGGATACAATGAGCAGTTCTTC.

As to this clone: The sample holds other DNA sequences that translate to the same CDR3. The rearrangement joins TRBV3-1 (or the pseudogene TRBV3-2) to TRBJ1-2; D not certain. This CDR3 region has 12 residues. V was pared by 3 bases and J by 3 bases, with 5 bases between. Germline values: CDR1 LGHDT, CDR2 YNNKEL (reference sequence). The CDR3 sequence: CASSHGDYGYTF. CDR3 nucleotides: TGTGCCAGCAGCCACGGGGACTATGGCTACACCTTC.

This clone was observed a single time. This chain links TRBV19 with TRBJ2-1, with 8 bases matching TRBD1. The CDR3 is 17 residues long. Per germline, CDR1 LNHDA and CDR2 SQIVND (reference sequence). Losses at the gene ends were 1 base for V and 4 bases for J; bases not matched to a gene: 9. This CDR3 reads CASSIGLRQGAYNEQFF. In DNA, the CDR3 is TGTGCCAGTAGTATAGGTCTTAGGCAGGGGGCTTACAATGAGCAGTTCTTC.

The rearrangement joins TRBV5-4 to TRBJ2-2; 8 bases agree with TRBD1. Germline V gene sequence: CDR1 SGHNT, CDR2 YYREEE (reference sequence). Unmatched junction bases numbered 6, after V lost 4 bases and J lost 1 base. CDR3 length: 16 residues. The CDR3 sequence: CASSPGTGKNTGELFF. In nucleotides, the CDR3 is TGTGCCAGCAGCCCGGGGACAGGCAAGAACACCGGGGAGCTGTTTTTT.

J is TRBJ2-5 and V is TRBV3-1 (or the pseudogene TRBV3-2); TRBD2 agrees at 7 bases. The J segment lost 3 bases and the V segment lost 1 base, leaving 2 bases of the junction unmatched. The V gene's germline CDR1 is LGHDT and CDR2 YNNKEL (reference sequence). The CDR3 consists of 14 residues. The CDR3 here is CASSQAAGEETQYF. The CDR3 coding sequence is TGTGCCAGCAGCCAAGCGGCGGGGGAAGAGACCCAGTACTTC.

The chain couples TRBV18 to TRBJ2-1, with D perhaps matching TRBD2 (6 bases). CDR3 length: 15 residues. CDR1 is KGHSH, CDR2 LQKENI, per germline. Deletions cut 6 bases from V and 1 base from J, with 13 bases between. The CDR3 sequence: CASSIGTPSYNEQFF. The CDR3 DNA reads TGTGCCAGCTCGATAGGGACTCCTTCCTACAATGAGCAGTTCTTC.

This chain uses TRBV5-1 with TRBJ1-2; D uncertain. This CDR3 is 12 amino acids long. The germline CDR1 and CDR2 sequences are SGHRS and YFSETQ. Deletions cut 1 base from V and 5 bases from J, with 6 bases between. The CDR3 region has the DNA TGCGCCAGCAGCTTGTCCGGGTATGGCTACACCTTC. Encoded protein: CASSLSGYGYTF.

The genes are TRBV27 and TRBJ1-5; 8 bases fit TRBD1. Germline CDR1 is MNHEY and CDR2 is SMNVEV (reference sequence). V trimming: 6 bases; J trimming: 6 bases; junction bases outside the gene matches: 7. This CDR3 is 14 amino acids long. CDR3 loop: CASRMTGAGQPQHF. The CDR3 nucleotides read TGTGCCAGCAGGATGACAGGGGCCGGTCAGCCCCAGCATTTT.